These T cell receptor beta chains were read from a single sample in a study of blood T cells in healthy people across ages. One entry per CDR3 protein, called by TCRdb with MiXCR from the 5' RACE reads. The profile shows about 780,000 distinct CDR3 sequences, 62% of them singletons. Sequencing was performed on blood. The receptors were sampled from a man aged 25-45 years in good health. CDR3s include the opening cysteine and the closing phenylalanine or tryptophan. A D gene is named only where the DNA matches it firmly. The size entry is marked missing in some rows and otherwise reads once, few, many or a size class.

V	J	size	D	DNA	CDR3
TRBV28	TRBJ2-5	few	TRBD2	TGTGCCAGCAGTGGAGCGGGGGACGCCCAAGAGACCCAGTACTTC	CASSGAGDAQETQYF
TRBV6-5	TRBJ1-5	once	TRBD1	TGTGCCAGCAGTTACGGGACAGGGGGCATTTATAGCAATCAGCCCCAGCATTTT	CASSYGTGGIYSNQPQHF
TRBV16	TRBJ2-7	-	TRBD1	TGTGCCAGCAGCCAATCGATGCAGGACAGGGGGTACTTC	CASSQSMQDRGYF
TRBV27	TRBJ2-5	-	-	TGTGCCAGCAGTTTACTGGGGGACCAAGGGACCCAGTACTTC	CASSLLGDQGTQYF
TRBV2	TRBJ1-1	-	-	TGTGCCAGCAGAGTTCAGGGCGAGAGAACTGAAGCTTTCTTT	CASRVQGERTEAFF
TRBV6-2/TRBV6-3	TRBJ2-5	few	-	TGTGCCAGCAGTTACCCCGCGGGGCGATACCAAGAGACCCAGTACTTC	CASSYPAGRYQETQYF
TRBV6-6	TRBJ2-4	few	TRBD2	TGTGCCAGCGGACTAGGGGCCAAAAACATTCAGTACTTC	CASGLGAKNIQYF
TRBV29-1	TRBJ2-3	few	TRBD2	TGCAGCGTTGTTCCTCAGCGGGGGGGCAAGGAAGATACGCAGTATTTT	CSVVPQRGGKEDTQYF
TRBV11-2	TRBJ2-2	-	-	TGTGCCAGCAGCCCACTTAGCGGCGCAGACACCGGGGAGCTGTTTTTT	CASSPLSGADTGELFF
TRBV20-1	TRBJ2-7	-	TRBD2	TGCAGTGCTAGACGGACTAGCGGGGCCGAGCAGTACTTC	CSARRTSGAEQYF
TRBV7-2	TRBJ2-3	-	TRBD2	TGTGCCAGCAGCTTAGACTTGGCGGGGGGGGAGGGGACGCAGTATTTT	CASSLDLAGGEGTQYF
TRBV29-1	TRBJ2-1	-	-	TGCAGCGTTGACGGGGGCCGGGTCGATGAGCAGTTCTTC	CSVDGGRVDEQFF
TRBV15	TRBJ2-3	few	TRBD1	TGTGCCACCAGCAGAGATGGACAGGCTCTTATCACAGATACGCAGTATTTT	CATSRDGQALITDTQYF
TRBV20-1	TRBJ2-7	-	TRBD1	TGCAGTGCTCCGTCCAGGGGGATCTACTACGAGCAGTACTTC	CSAPSRGIYYEQYF
TRBV24-1	TRBJ1-2	-	-	TGTGCCACCAGTGATTTCGGGGGGTCGGATGGCTACACCTTC	CATSDFGGSDGYTF
TRBV20-1	TRBJ1-5	-	-	TGCAGTGCTAGGACAGGATTTTATCAGCCCCAGCATTTT	CSARTGFYQPQHF
TRBV6-2/TRBV6-3	TRBJ1-2	few	TRBD1	TGTGCCAGCAGTTGGACAGGGGATGGCTACACCTTC	CASSWTGDGYTF
TRBV4-3	TRBJ2-7	-	-	TGCGCCAGCAGCCAAAGAGGGCGTGAGCAGTACTTC	CASSQRGREQYF
TRBV29-1	TRBJ2-7	-	-	TGCAGCGTTGGGGCCAGGGTGGGTGATAACGAGCAGTACTTC	CSVGARVGDNEQYF
TRBV12-3/TRBV12-4	TRBJ2-3	-	TRBD2	TGTGCCAGCAGTACCTGGACTAGCGGGAGCACAGATACGCAGTATTTT	CASSTWTSGSTDTQYF
TRBV12-3/TRBV12-4	TRBJ1-4	few	-	TGTGCCAGCAGTTTGCGGCCAGACGAAAAACTGTTTTTT	CASSLRPDEKLFF
TRBV9	TRBJ1-6	-	-	TGTGCCAGCAGAGAAGGGAGGTTCGGTAGTTCACCCCTCCACTTT	CASREGRFGSSPLHF
TRBV7-2	TRBJ1-1	-	-	TGTGCCAGCAGCCCTCAGCAAGTCTCGAACACTGAAGCTTTCTTT	CASSPQQVSNTEAFF
TRBV27	TRBJ2-7	-	-	TGTGCCAGCGACAGACCCGGGACTGGGCAGTACTTC	CASDRPGTGQYF
TRBV9	TRBJ2-5	-	TRBD2	TGTGCCAGCAGCGTAGAAGCGGGACGGGCGCACCAAGAGACCCAGTACTTC	CASSVEAGRAHQETQYF
TRBV20-1	TRBJ2-7	-	-	TGCAGTGCTAGAGCCGTGGCGATTCTAGGTGGAACCCAGTACTTC	CSARAVAILGGTQYF
TRBV7-2	TRBJ2-1	-	TRBD1	TGTGCCAGCAGCTTATTTCGCGGGCAGGGGGATAATGAGCAGTTCTTC	CASSLFRGQGDNEQFF
TRBV7-9	TRBJ2-7	-	-	TGTGCCAGCAGCCCGCGACAGAAACCCTACAATGAGCAGTACTTC	CASSPRQKPYNEQYF
TRBV2	TRBJ2-3	-	TRBD1	TGTGCCAGCAGTGAACAGTCCCCCGGGACAGGCCTCACAGATACGCAGTATTTT	CASSEQSPGTGLTDTQYF
TRBV7-6	TRBJ2-3	-	-	TGTGCCAGCAGCTTATCTGGGGGCACAAATACGCAGTATTTT	CASSLSGGTNTQYF
TRBV28	TRBJ1-1	-	-	TGTGCCAGCAGCCCGTCCTGGGCCACCGAAGCTTTCTTT	CASSPSWATEAFF
TRBV11-2	TRBJ2-7	-	-	TGTGCCAGCAGACACCGGGGCCTATCCTACGAGCAGTACTTC	CASRHRGLSYEQYF
TRBV13	TRBJ2-3	-	-	TGTGCCAGCAGCAAGCGACCGGATACGCAGTATTTT	CASSKRPDTQYF
TRBV7-2	TRBJ2-5	-	TRBD2	TGTGCCAGCAGCTTAGGGCTAGCGGGGACCCGAGCCCAGTACTTC	CASSLGLAGTRAQYF
TRBV4-3	TRBJ2-3	-	-	TGCGCCAGCAGCCAAGATGGGGCAGGTGGGAGCACAGATACGCAGTATTTT	CASSQDGAGGSTDTQYF
TRBV6-1	TRBJ1-5	-	TRBD1	TGTGCCAGCAGTCCGGGACAGGGTGGTAACCTTAGCAATCAGCCCCAGCATTTT	CASSPGQGGNLSNQPQHF
TRBV6-1	TRBJ2-7	-	-	TGTGCCAGCAGTGAACCCTTTGCACGGACGAGGTTTAGGAACTACGAGCAGTACTTC	CASSEPFARTRFRNYEQYF
TRBV6-5	TRBJ1-1	-	-	TGTGCCAGCAGCAAACCGGGCTCTGAAGCTTTCTTT	CASSKPGSEAFF
TRBV29-1	TRBJ2-5	many	-	TGCAGCGCAAATGGGGCCCAAGAGACCCAGTACTTC	CSANGAQETQYF